The 13 T cell receptor beta chains below were found in one sample sequenced in a study of a mutant IDH1 vaccine in newly diagnosed glioma. The method was immunoSEQ multiplex PCR; TCRdb's version includes in-frame clones alone and lacks a portion of them. The profile shows roughly 130,000 clones, around four fifths of them singletons. Described time point: week 11, during vaccination. Every single dose of the vaccine, 300 ug of mutant IDH1 20-mer peptide, came with topical imiquimod. Their cognate antigens are unknown. The sequences come from PBMCs, collected from a glioma patient whose treatment included an IDH1 peptide vaccine. The receptors here all came from a man aged 35 to 55 with glioma.

The chain couples TRBV7-2 to TRBJ2-1; no definite D call. V lost 1 base and J lost 8, with 6 bases in between. CDR3 size: 12 residues. Germline V gene lookup returns CDR1 SGHTA and CDR2 FQGNSA. The CDR3 coding sequence is TGTGCCAGCAGCTTAGGTCTCGATGAGCAGTTCTTC. Protein: CASSLGLDEQFF.

This sequence joins TRBV7-9 and TRBJ1-2; no clear D. Trimming removed 4 bases from V and 4 bases from J, with 13 bases in between. The V gene's germline CDR1 is SEHNR and CDR2 FQNEAQ (reference sequence). This CDR3 has 14 amino acids. The CDR3, as DNA: TGTGCCAGCAGCTCAATGAGAATACTCTATGGCTACACCTTC. It codes for CASSSMRILYGYTF.

This clone was picked up one time. This sequence joins TRBV5-4 and TRBJ2-5; tentatively, D is TRBD2 (6 bases). Germline V gives CDR1 SGHNT, CDR2 YYREEE (reference sequence). Trimming took 4 bases from V and 1 from J, leaving 17 bases between them. The CDR3 totals 16 residues. CDR3 sequence reads: CASSGGTQRSQETQYF. The CDR3 coding sequence is TGTGCCAGCAGCGGAGGGACCCAAAGGAGCCAAGAGACCCAGTACTTC. The full variable domain, in which reference TRBV5-4 and TRBJ2-5 provide the parts outside the CDR3, is ETGVTQSPTHLIKTRGQQVTLRCSSQSGHNTVSWYQQALGQGPQFIFQYYREEENGRGNFPPRFSGLQFPNYSSELNVNALELDDSALYLCASSGGTQRSQETQYFGPGTRLLVL.

The chain recombines TRBV7-9 with TRBJ2-1; TRBD2 matches at 9 bases. The CDR3 sequence is 16 residues long. Germline assignment: CDR1 SEHNR and CDR2 FQNEAQ (reference sequence). Unmatched junction bases numbered 2, after V lost 2 bases and J lost 0 bases. CDR3 nucleotides: TGTGCCAGCAGCTTAAGCGGGGGGATCTCCTACAATGAGCAGTTCTTC. Its protein product is CASSLSGGISYNEQFF.

The rearrangement joins TRBV7-8 to TRBJ2-4; 10 bases agree with TRBD1. The CDR3 spans 15 residues. V was pared by 6 bases and J by 1 base, with 3 bases of the junction left unmatched. Per germline, CDR1 SGHVS and CDR2 FQNEAQ. The CDR3 region has the DNA TGTGCCAGCAGTAGGGACAGGGGCGCCAAAAACATTCAGTACTTC. Its protein product is CASSRDRGAKNIQYF.

This chain's CDR3 is CASRPTYGTGKYEQYF. CDR3 sequence (DNA): TGTGCCAGCAGACCGACATACGGGACAGGGAAATACGAGCAGTACTTC. The chain uses TRBV28 and TRBJ2-7, with 9 nucleotides matching TRBD1. This CDR3 is built from 16 residues. Germline CDR1 reads MDHEN; CDR2 reads SYDVKM. J was trimmed by 4 bases and V by 6 bases; bases with no gene match: 13.

This rearrangement joins TRBV2 to TRBJ2-2; 9 nucleotides match TRBD1. V shed 7 bases, J shed 2 bases, and the junction held 5 bases outside the gene matches. Per the germline V gene, CDR1 is SNHLY and CDR2 is FYNNEI. The CDR3 is made up of 15 amino acids. CDR3 coding DNA: TGTGCCAGCAAGTCGGGACAGGGAAACACCGGGGAGCTGTTTTTT. It translates to CASKSGQGNTGELFF.

This chain links TRBV11-2 with TRBJ1-6; D perhaps matches TRBD1 (6 bases). This CDR3 has 14 residues. From germline, CDR1 is SGHAT and CDR2 FQNNGV. The V end was cut by 4 bases, the J end by 10 bases, with 14 bases between. The CDR3 DNA is TGTGCCAGCAGCTCCTACAGGGACGGATCACCCCTCCACTTT. It encodes CASSSYRDGSPLHF. Complete variable domain (other parts from reference TRBV11-2 and TRBJ1-6): EAGVAQSPRYKIIEKRQSVAFWCNPISGHATLYWYQQILGQGPKLLIQFQNNGVVDDSQLPKDRFSAERLKGVDSTLKIQPAKLEDSAVYLCASSSYRDGSPLHFGNGTRLTVT.

The CDR3 region has the DNA TGTGCCAGCAGCCTACAGGGGGCGAACGGCTACACCTTC. It yields the protein CASSLQGANGYTF. V is TRBV5-8 and J is TRBJ1-2; 9 bases line up with TRBD1. The CDR3 loop spans 13 amino acids. Losses at the gene ends were 4 bases for V and 8 bases for J; bases not matched to a gene: 6. Germline CDR1 SGHTS, CDR2 YDEGEE.

The chain recombines TRBV28 with TRBJ1-2, with 10 nucleotides matching TRBD1. J gave up 5 bases and V 3 bases, and 12 bases lay outside the gene matches. The CDR3 consists of 17 residues. CDR1 is MDHEN and CDR2 is SYDVKM in the germline V gene. CDR3 in amino acids: CASSFSLPGTGAYGYTF. In DNA form, the CDR3 reads TGTGCCAGCAGTTTCTCCCTTCCCGGGACAGGGGCTTATGGCTACACCTTC.

Written as DNA, the CDR3 is TGTGCCAGCAGCTTAATGACAGGGGAGGCAGATACGCAGTATTTT. The encoded protein is CASSLMTGEADTQYF. This chain uses TRBV7-8 with TRBJ2-3; 8 bases are a match to TRBD1. This CDR3 spans 15 amino acids. Per germline, CDR1 SGHVS and CDR2 FQNEAQ. The V and J ends lost 2 bases and 4 bases, in that order; junction bases with no gene match: 5.

This chain joins TRBV2 and TRBJ1-6; D might be TRBD1 (6 bases). The V gene lost 5 bases and the J gene lost 8 bases, with 10 bases spanning the gap. Germline assignment: CDR1 SNHLY and CDR2 FYNNEI. The CDR3 has 13 residues. CDR3 sequence (DNA): TGTGCCAGCAGTCCAGGGGTGGATTCACCCCTCCACTTT. Amino acids: CASSPGVDSPLHF. Together with reference TRBV2 and TRBJ1-6, the CDR3 gives the full variable domain: EPEVTQTPSHQVTQMGQEVILRCVPISNHLYFYWYRQILGQKVEFLVSFYNNEISEKSEIFDDQFSVERPDGSNFTLKIRSTKLEDSAMYFCASSPGVDSPLHFGNGTRLTVT.

The CDR3 DNA sequence: TGTGCCAGCAGCGTTAGCGGGGGGGGAGACACAGATACGCAGTATTTT. It specifies CASSVSGGGDTDTQYF. The V gene is TRBV7-2, the J gene TRBJ2-3; TRBD2 matches 11 bases. CDR3 length: 16 amino acids. J lost 2 bases, V lost 5 bases, and 6 bases had no gene match. Germline V gene sequence: CDR1 SGHTA, CDR2 FQGNSA.